This T cell receptor beta chain was sequenced during a study of T cell responses to AZD1222 COVID-19 vaccine. Points from the study as a whole: Baseline serology detected seropositivity in only 5 to 7 AZD1222 recipients. Across spike, vaccine-associated CD4 TCRs were found, dominant at 160-218 and 743-854.

Germline CDR1 is MDHEN and CDR2 is SYDVKM. V was pared by 6 bases and J by 9 bases, with 15 bases between. This CDR3 contains 14 residues. Note on this clone: Its target is not known.

Profiled with immunoSEQ multiplex PCR; TCRdb holds only in-frame clones, not every one. The repertoire holds approximately 100,000 clones, with about 92% as singletons. This rearrangement joins TRBV28 to TRBJ1-6; no clear D gene. The material was peripheral blood, obtained on day 0 of AZD1222 vaccination. The sequence was collected from an adult in good health. This CDR3 reads CASRLDLGGSPLHF. For the CDR3, the DNA is TGTGCCAGCAGGTTGGACTTGGGCGGTTCACCCCTCCACTTT.